This passage covers 21 T cell receptor beta chains from one sample sequenced in a study of beta chain features in type 1 diabetes. All of the isolated RNA was reverse transcribed, so expressed TCRB transcripts were sequenced. The data were produced by immunoSEQ multiplex PCR, yet TCRdb's version contains in-frame clones alone and is incomplete. In the table there are 350,000 or so clones, less than 20% of which are singletons. The sample comprised naive CD4+ T cells from blood. These receptors were obtained from a young woman in good health.

V gene TRBV7-9 combines with J gene TRBJ2-7; D not resolved. The CDR3 length is 12 residues. V was clipped by 8 bases and J by 0 bases, with 8 bases between them. Germline values: CDR1 SEHNR, CDR2 FQNEAQ (reference sequence). The CDR3 spells CASSASSYEQYF. The CDR3 coding sequence is TGTGCCAGCTCCGCCAGCTCCTACGAGCAGTACTTC.

About this clone itself: At the DNA level, this CDR3 is encoded by other sequences in the same sample as well. The rearrangement joins TRBV7-9 to TRBJ2-5; no reliable D call. The CDR3 consists of 12 residues. Trimming shortened V by 1 base and J by 5 bases, and 5 bases separated the two germline ends. The germline CDR1 and CDR2 sequences are SEHNR and FQNEAQ (reference sequence). The CDR3 region is CASSLVRETQYF. The CDR3 DNA reads TGTGCCAGCAGCTTAGTACGGGAGACCCAGTACTTC.

This clone was seen more than once but under ten times. V usage is TRBV29-1 and J usage is TRBJ2-7; 10 nucleotides line up with TRBD1. V was pared by 6 bases and J by 5 bases, with 4 bases of the junction left unmatched. Germline lookup yields CDR1 SQVTM and CDR2 ANQGSEA. The CDR3 covers 12 residues. CDR3 DNA sequence: TGCAGCGTGGGGACAGGGGTGCACGAGCAGTACTTC. As protein: CSVGTGVHEQYF.

In this sample, this clone turned up a few times. The chain employs TRBV4-2 and TRBJ2-2, with 7 nucleotides matching TRBD2. The CDR3 sequence is 15 residues long. CDR1 is LGHNA and CDR2 is YNFKEQ in the germline V gene. V gave up 6 bases and J gave up 6 bases; unmatched junction bases: 10. The CDR3 spells CASRGGSLLAGELFF. In DNA form, the CDR3 reads TGTGCCAGCAGGGGGGGGAGCCTCCTCGCCGGGGAGCTGTTTTTT.

This rearrangement joins TRBV9 to TRBJ2-2; 9 bases fit TRBD2. In germline, CDR1 is SGDLS, CDR2 YYNGEE. This CDR3 has 16 amino acids. With 3 bases clipped from V and 1 base from J, the junction kept 4 bases outside the gene matches. CDR3 sequence reads: CASSALAGRNTGELFF. As DNA, the CDR3 is TGTGCCAGCAGCGCGCTAGCGGGACGGAACACCGGGGAGCTGTTTTTT.

This clone was seen a handful of times. The chain has TRBV29-1 and TRBJ1-2; 7 bases agree with TRBD1. CDR3 length equals 14 residues. In germline, CDR1 is SQVTM, CDR2 ANQGSEA. After removal of 2 bases from V and 7 bases from J, the junction contained 10 bases not matched to a gene. CDR3 DNA: TGCAGCGTTGAAACGGCGGCAGGGGGTAGTGGCTACACCTTC. This encodes CSVETAAGGSGYTF.

The chain couples TRBV5-4 to TRBJ2-3, with 7 bases aligning to TRBD1. CDR3 length equals 14 residues. Unmatched junction bases numbered 6, after V lost 6 bases and J lost 2 bases. Germline values: CDR1 SGHNT, CDR2 YYREEE (reference sequence). The CDR3 DNA is TGTGCCAGCAAGAGGGACAGAGCCACAGATACGCAGTATTTT. The encoded protein is CASKRDRATDTQYF.

The chain is built from TRBV7-2 and TRBJ1-1; D uncertain. Looked up from germline, CDR1 is SGHTA and CDR2 is FQGNSA. V was cut by 3 bases and J by 2 bases, with 10 bases left in between. This CDR3 spans 14 amino acids. In nucleotides, the CDR3 is TGTGCCAGCAGCTTTGGATTAGCCAACACTGAAGCTTTCTTT. It yields the protein CASSFGLANTEAFF. The complete variable domain, with remaining parts taken from reference TRBV7-2 and TRBJ1-1, reads GAGVSQSPSNKVTEKGKDVELRCDPISGHTALYWYRQSLGQGLEFLIYFQGNSAPDKSGLPSDRFSAERTGGSVSTLTIQRTQQEDSAVYLCASSFGLANTEAFFGQGTRLTVV.

The gene calls are TRBV7-2 and TRBJ2-3; D possibly corresponds to TRBD2 (6 bases). The CDR3 is 15 residues long. CDR1 SGHTA and CDR2 FQGNSA come from the germline V gene. V lost 1 base to trimming and J lost 6 bases, with 14 bases between them. The CDR3 protein is CASSLVDRAGDTQYF. CDR3 in DNA: TGTGCCAGCAGCTTAGTGGATAGGGCGGGGGATACGCAGTATTTT. The complete variable domain, with remaining parts taken from reference TRBV7-2 and TRBJ2-3, reads GAGVSQSPSNKVTEKGKDVELRCDPISGHTALYWYRQSLGQGLEFLIYFQGNSAPDKSGLPSDRFSAERTGGSVSTLTIQRTQQEDSAVYLCASSLVDRAGDTQYFGPGTRLTVL.

The chain employs TRBV6-5 and TRBJ2-2, with 7 bases matching TRBD1. J gave up 1 base and V 9 bases, and 5 bases lay outside the gene matches. Germline V gives CDR1 MNHEY, CDR2 SVGAGI. The CDR3 length is 14 residues. The CDR3 sequence is CASSRGRNTGELFF. Here the CDR3 DNA reads TGTGCCAGTTCAAGGGGGCGGAACACCGGGGAGCTGTTTTTT.

The chain uses TRBV5-4 and TRBJ1-1; D not certain. CDR3 length: 13 residues. V was clipped by 4 bases and J by 6 bases, with 13 bases between them. Looked up from germline, CDR1 is SGHNT and CDR2 is YYREEE (reference sequence). The CDR3 reads CASSAREEAEAFF. The CDR3 coding sequence is TGTGCCAGCAGCGCCCGGGAGGAGGCTGAAGCTTTCTTT.

The table lists this clone with a few counts. The chain combines TRBV27 with TRBJ2-1; 7 bases are a match to TRBD2. V gave up 3 bases and J gave up 2 bases; unmatched junction bases: 7. This CDR3 has 16 amino acids. Germline V CDR1 and CDR2: MNHEY, SMNVEV (reference sequence). This chain's CDR3 is CASSFAPSGTYNEQFF. The CDR3 region has the DNA TGTGCCAGCAGTTTCGCCCCCAGCGGGACCTACAATGAGCAGTTCTTC.

This clone was seen a few times. V gene TRBV30 combines with J gene TRBJ1-1, with D unclear. CDR3 length: 13 amino acids. Trimming removed 4 bases from V and 4 bases from J, with 13 bases in between. Germline CDR1 GTSNPN, CDR2 SVGIG (reference sequence). The CDR3 DNA reads TGTGCCTGGAAATTGGGTAGGAGCACTGAAGCTTTCTTT. This sequence encodes CAWKLGRSTEAFF.

V gene TRBV7-9 combines with J gene TRBJ2-7; 11 positions agree with TRBD2. J was trimmed by 1 base and V by 5 bases; bases with no gene match: 4. This CDR3 contains 15 residues. Germline V lookup: CDR1 SEHNR, CDR2 FQNEAQ (reference sequence). CDR3: CASSLRLAGSYEQYF. CDR3 in DNA: TGTGCCAGCAGCCTTCGACTAGCGGGGTCCTACGAGCAGTACTTC.

The rearrangement links TRBV4-2 to TRBJ1-1; D is unresolved. V was cut by 4 bases and J by 4 bases, with 13 bases left in between. CDR1 and CDR2 from the germline V gene are LGHNA and YNFKEQ. This CDR3 comprises 14 residues. CDR3: CASSREGRSTEAFF. CDR3 coding DNA: TGTGCCAGCAGCCGGGAGGGCCGGAGCACTGAAGCTTTCTTT.

CDR3 region: CASSLGLANTDTQYF. For the CDR3, the DNA is TGTGCCAGCAGCTTAGGTCTAGCGAACACAGATACGCAGTATTTT. The rearrangement joins TRBV7-9 to TRBJ2-3; a possible D gene is TRBD2 (6 bases). The CDR3 is 15 residues long. V was shortened by 1 base and J by 2 bases, with 10 bases between the two germline ends. Germline loops: CDR1 SEHNR, CDR2 FQNEAQ (reference sequence).

This clone has more than one count but fewer than ten. The chain carries TRBV13 and TRBJ2-1; 9 nucleotides align to TRBD2. Per germline, CDR1 PRHDT and CDR2 FYEKMQ (reference sequence). The CDR3 consists of 16 residues. V lost 4 bases and J lost 10; bases outside the gene matches: 14. CDR3 residues: CASSSGSGRGGVEQFF. The CDR3 region has the DNA TGTGCCAGCAGCTCCGGTAGCGGGAGAGGGGGGGTGGAGCAGTTCTTC.

Written as DNA, the CDR3 is TGTGCCACCAGCCCTCGACTAGCAGCAGATACGCAGTATTTT. Its protein product is CATSPRLAADTQYF. The chain couples TRBV15 to TRBJ2-3, with 7 bases aligning to TRBD2. Looked up from germline, CDR1 is LNHNV and CDR2 is YYDKDF (reference sequence). The V segment lost 5 bases and the J segment 4 bases; nucleotides outside the gene matches: 6. CDR3 length equals 14 residues.

Only a few counts were recorded for this clone. The chain uses TRBV25-1 and TRBJ2-1; 7 bases match TRBD1. Germline V gene lookup returns CDR1 MGHDK and CDR2 SYGVNS. CDR3 length: 16 residues. V dropped 0 bases and J dropped 2; count of bases not matched to a gene: 4. CDR3 DNA sequence: TGTGCCAGCAGTGAATATGCGACAGGGACCTACAATGAGCAGTTCTTC. Amino acids: CASSEYATGTYNEQFF.

The table lists this clone with a few counts. The gene calls are TRBV29-1 and TRBJ2-3; 8 nucleotides line up with TRBD2. After removal of 7 bases from V and 0 bases from J, the junction contained 9 bases not matched to a gene. CDR3 length: 15 residues. Germline CDR1 SQVTM, CDR2 ANQGSEA. CDR3 sequence reads: CSARGVRTSTDTQYF. The CDR3, as DNA: TGCAGCGCGCGGGGGGTCCGCACGAGCACAGATACGCAGTATTTT.

This clone has just a few counts. J is TRBJ2-5 and V is TRBV4-1; D possibly corresponds to TRBD2 (6 bases). V lost 3 bases, J lost 2 bases, and 13 bases lay in between. CDR1 is MGHRA and CDR2 is YSYEKL in the germline V gene. The length of the CDR3 is 15 residues. CDR3 residues: CASSHPGLGQETQYF. The CDR3 DNA reads TGCGCCAGCAGCCATCCGGGACTTGGACAAGAGACCCAGTACTTC.